These 2 T cell receptor beta chains were sequenced from one sample in a study of T cells in Graves' hyperthyroidism and ophthalmopathy. Amplification of TCR beta CDR3 regions was performed using RNA transcripts as template. In the first-round RT-PCR of the TCR CDR3, the HTBI primer set was used. In TCRdb, the multiplex PCR reads were re-called with MiXCR into one record per CDR3 protein. The data show hundreds of thousands of distinct CDR3 sequences, with 16% seen just once and around 3.3% held by the top ten. The sample taken for sequencing was blood. These receptors were collected from a woman aged 40-49 years with Graves' ophthalmopathy.

In this sample, this clonotype turned up many times. V usage is TRBV27 and J usage is TRBJ2-1; no reliable D call. V was pared by 3 bases and J by 0 bases, with 15 bases between. The CDR3 contains 17 residues. Germline V gives CDR1 MNHEY, CDR2 SMNVEV (reference sequence). DNA of the CDR3: TGTGCCAGCAGTTTGCCACCCCCTCACTTCTCCTACAATGAGCAGTTCTTC. This sequence encodes CASSLPPPHFSYNEQFF.

This clonotype was seen at least ten times. The V call is TRBV6-5, the J call TRBJ2-2; D perhaps matches TRBD1 (5 bases). V was cut by 2 bases and J by 5 bases, with 9 bases left in between. Per germline, CDR1 MNHEY and CDR2 SVGAGI. The CDR3 loop spans 14 amino acids. The CDR3 protein is CASSYIQGTGELFF. The CDR3 coding sequence is TGTGCCAGCAGTTACATCCAGGGAACCGGGGAGCTGTTTTTT.